Presented here are 7 T cell receptor beta chains from one specimen sequenced in a study of T-cell reconstitution after alpha-beta-depleted transplantation in children. A TCRbeta library incorporating unique molecular identifiers was prepared. Via MiXCR, TCRdb re-called the PCR reads, giving one row per CDR3 protein. Of some 190,000 distinct CDR3 sequences listed, roughly 10% were seen once; the top ten hold approximately 13%. Sample: PBMCs, taken before TCRalphabeta/CD19-depleted stem cell transplant. The receptors originated from a boy aged 2 to 10 with acute myeloid leukemia, due to receive a stem cell transplant.

This clonotype was seen at least ten times. The chain is built from TRBV20-1 and TRBJ2-3; D is unclear. CDR3 length: 14 residues. The V gene lost 4 bases and the J gene lost 1 base, with 12 bases spanning the gap. CDR1 is DFQATT and CDR2 is SNEGSKA in the germline V gene (reference sequence). CDR3 DNA: TGCAGTGCTAAAGGGTTTCCTGGCACAGATACGCAGTATTTT. Encoded protein: CSAKGFPGTDTQYF.

This clonotype has a count of ten or more. This chain links TRBV9 with TRBJ1-1; D is ambiguous. Germline V CDR1 and CDR2: SGDLS, YYNGEE. The CDR3 is 13 residues long. V was shortened by 3 bases and J by 0 bases, with 6 bases between the two germline ends. DNA of the CDR3: TGTGCCAGCAGCGCCGGTTTGAACACTGAAGCTTTCTTT. It translates to CASSAGLNTEAFF.

This clonotype occurred many times. Germline and junction disagree at one end, which may indicate a read error. V usage is TRBV14 and J usage is TRBJ2-5; D might be TRBD1 (8 bases). The CDR3 is 14 residues long. Germline CDR1 is SGHDN and CDR2 is FVKESK. The CDR3 loop reads CASTPGGGDRSQYF. CDR3 nucleotide sequence: TGTGCCAGCACCCCGGGAGGCGGGGACAGGAGCCAGTATTTC.

A word on this clonotype: A clone one base away is much larger, so this may be a read error. The chain combines TRBV5-1 with TRBJ1-2; possible D gene TRBD1, 5 bases. The CDR3 runs to 13 residues. Germline CDR1 and CDR2: SGHRS and YFSETQ. CDR3 nucleotide sequence: TGCGCCAGCAGCGGAGCAGGGACCTATGCCTACACCTTC. Its protein product is CASSGAGTYAYTF.

In this sample, this clonotype turned up a few times. The gene calls are TRBV9 and TRBJ2-1, with unresolved D. V shed 0 bases and J shed 2 bases, with 9 bases lying between them. Germline CDR1 is SGDLS and CDR2 is YYNGEE. The CDR3 consists of 15 residues. CDR3 region: CASSVVDSAYNEQFF. The CDR3 DNA sequence: TGTGCCAGCAGCGTAGTTGACTCCGCCTACAATGAGCAGTTCTTC.

This clonotype was counted at least ten times. The rearrangement uses TRBV10-3 and TRBJ2-7; possible D gene TRBD2, 5 bases. This CDR3 has 15 residues. Trimming took 3 bases from V and 0 from J, leaving 12 bases between them. Germline CDR1 is ENHRY and CDR2 is SYGVKD. This CDR3 is CAISEISASSYEQYF. Here the CDR3 DNA reads TGTGCCATCAGTGAAATTAGCGCAAGCTCCTACGAGCAGTACTTC.

This clonotype was found many times. This chain joins TRBV20-1 and TRBJ1-1; 8 bases agree with TRBD1. The CDR3 is made up of 12 amino acids. Germline V gene lookup returns CDR1 DFQATT and CDR2 SNEGSKA (reference sequence). V shed 3 bases, J shed 4 bases, and the junction held 1 base outside the gene matches. CDR3 sequence reads: CSARTGATEAFF. In DNA, the CDR3 is TGCAGTGCTAGGACAGGGGCCACTGAAGCTTTCTTT.